The 23 T cell receptor beta chains below all came from one sample that was sequenced in a study of identical twins. TCRdb redid the calling of the 5' RACE reads with MiXCR, one entry per CDR3 protein. The data hold some 1,600,000 distinct CDR3 sequences, with more than 30% observed a single time. The specimen was cord blood. Source of these receptors: a newborn girl in good health.

This chain joins TRBV4-2 and TRBJ2-2; D remains unclear. Germline V gene sequence: CDR1 LGHNA, CDR2 YNFKEQ. This CDR3 has 17 amino acids. Trimming took 0 bases from V and 0 from J, leaving 11 bases between them. The CDR3 reads CASSQEKTHANTGELFF. The CDR3 nucleotides are TGTGCCAGCAGCCAAGAAAAAACTCACGCGAACACCGGGGAGCTGTTTTTT.

The chain has TRBV20-1 and TRBJ2-3, with TRBD2 matching over 8 bases. Germline CDR1 DFQATT, CDR2 SNEGSKA (reference sequence). With 0 bases clipped from V and 1 base from J, the junction kept 9 bases outside the gene matches. The CDR3 has 17 residues. CDR3 nucleotide sequence: TGCAGTGCTAGAGATCAGGGACTAGTCGGGGGCACAGATACGCAGTATTTT. Protein product: CSARDQGLVGGTDTQYF.

Turning to this clonotype: The junction shows a germline mismatch at one end, possibly a read error. The chain carries TRBV5-6 and TRBJ2-3; D may match TRBD1 or TRBD2 (6 bases each). Germline lookup yields CDR1 SGHDT and CDR2 YYEEEE. The CDR3 has 15 amino acids. CDR3 DNA sequence: TGTGCCGGCAGCTTGCACGGGGGCGGCACAGATACGCAGTATTTT. This encodes CAGSLHGGGTDTQYF.

The chain recombines TRBV7-9 with TRBJ1-2, with TRBD1 matching over 10 bases. This CDR3 contains 16 residues. Germline values: CDR1 SEHNR, CDR2 FQNEAQ (reference sequence). V lost 7 bases, J lost 0 bases, and 8 bases stayed unmatched. CDR3 in amino acids: CASIRTGGDPNYGYTF. CDR3 in DNA: TGTGCCAGCATACGGACAGGGGGGGACCCTAACTATGGCTACACCTTC.

This clonotype was detected many times. The CDR3 DNA follows: TGTGCCAGCAGCGTAGAGGTCAGTCCCAACTATGGCTACACCTTC. Amino acid sequence: CASSVEVSPNYGYTF. The V call is TRBV9, the J call TRBJ1-2; D is undetermined. This CDR3 is built from 15 residues. V dropped 0 bases and J dropped 2 bases, with 11 bases sitting between them. Looked up from germline, CDR1 is SGDLS and CDR2 is YYNGEE.

Notes on this clonotype: Sequence at one end of the junction differs from germline and may be a read error. The J gene is TRBJ1-2, the V gene TRBV12-3 or TRBV12-4; possibly TRBD1 for D (6 bases). The CDR3 contains 12 residues. The CDR3 DNA reads as TGTGCCAGCAGGGGGACATACTATGGCCACACCTTC. It translates to CASRGTYYGHTF.

V and J are TRBV20-1 and TRBJ2-3, with D perhaps assigned TRBD1 or TRBD2 (5 bases each). The CDR3 sequence is 14 residues long. Trimming stripped 6 bases from V and 3 bases from J, with 16 bases between. Per the germline V gene, CDR1 is DFQATT and CDR2 is SNEGSKA (reference sequence). In DNA form, the CDR3 reads TGCAGTGCCCCAGGGACCGGGGATACAGATACGCAGTATTTT. Translated, it gives CSAPGTGDTDTQYF.

This chain joins TRBV7-8 and TRBJ2-3; weak D call: TRBD2 (6 bases). Trimming pared 1 base from V and 3 bases from J, leaving 11 bases between. The CDR3 contains 15 residues. Germline V gene data show CDR1 as SGHVS and CDR2 as FQNEAQ. As DNA, the CDR3 is TGTGCCAGCAGCTTAGGGGGGGTTAAGACAGATACGCAGTATTTT. The encoded protein is CASSLGGVKTDTQYF.

The sample holds a few counts of this clonotype. This sequence joins TRBV7-9 and TRBJ2-3; D tentatively reads TRBD1 or TRBD2 (7 bases each). The V gene lost 0 bases and the J gene lost 4 bases, with 11 bases spanning the gap. CDR3 length: 15 amino acids. Germline V gene data show CDR1 as SEHNR and CDR2 as FQNEAQ (reference sequence). The CDR3 coding sequence is TGTGCCAGCAGCTTAGCGCAGGGGGGGCCAGATACGCAGTATTTT. Translated, it gives CASSLAQGGPDTQYF. Complete variable domain (other parts from reference TRBV7-9 and TRBJ2-3): DTGVSQNPRHKITKRGQNVTFRCDPISEHNRLYWYRQTLGQGPEFLTYFQNEAQLEKSRLLSDRFSAERPKGSFSTLEIQRTEQGDSAMYLCASSLAQGGPDTQYFGPGTRLTVL.

V and J are TRBV6-5 and TRBJ1-2, with D perhaps TRBD1 (6 bases). The CDR3 length is 15 residues. Germline CDR1 MNHEY, CDR2 SVGAGI. V shed 2 bases and J shed 4 bases, with 14 bases lying between them. CDR3 nucleotides: TGTGCCAGCAGTTACAGGGCAGGGGCGGTCTATGGCTACACCTTC. Amino acids: CASSYRAGAVYGYTF.

The CDR3 coding sequence is TGTGCCAGCAGTTACTCGGGGGGACTGGGATCACCCACCGGGGAGCTGTTTTTT. As protein: CASSYSGGLGSPTGELFF. V is TRBV7-2 and J is TRBJ2-2; TRBD2 aligns across 7 bases. Germline V CDR1 and CDR2: SGHTA, FQGNSA. Losses at the gene ends were 6 bases for V and 4 bases for J; bases not matched to a gene: 17. CDR3 length: 18 residues.

This clonotype showed up just a few times. V is TRBV10-2 and J is TRBJ2-7; 9 nucleotides line up with TRBD1. The germline V gene encodes CDR1 WSHSY and CDR2 SAAADI. The CDR3 is 15 residues long. J gave up 2 bases and V 4 bases, and 6 bases lay outside the gene matches. DNA for the CDR3: TGCGCCAGCAGTGGCCCCGGGACAGGGACCTACGAGCAGTACTTC. Translated, it gives CASSGPGTGTYEQYF.

The rearrangement joins TRBV6-6 to TRBJ1-2; D remains unclear. V dropped 2 bases and J dropped 6 bases, with 7 bases sitting between them. The V gene's germline CDR1 is MNHNY and CDR2 SVGAGI (reference sequence). The length of the CDR3 is 12 residues. The CDR3 DNA sequence: TGTGCCAGCAGTTACCCCACCAATGGCTACACCTTC. This codes for CASSYPTNGYTF.

This clonotype has only a few counts. The chain couples TRBV24-1 to TRBJ2-3; D is unclear. V was pared by 2 bases and J by 4 bases, with 6 bases between. This CDR3 comprises 13 residues. Germline CDR1 reads KGHDR; CDR2 reads SFDVKD. The CDR3 nucleotides read TGTGCCACCAGTGATTCTCGGGCAGATACGCAGTATTTT. It codes for CATSDSRADTQYF.

This chain uses TRBV2 with TRBJ1-6; the D is unclear. The CDR3 is 14 residues long. The ends were cut back, 6 bases at V and 8 bases at J, with 14 bases in the middle. Germline V gene data show CDR1 as SNHLY and CDR2 as FYNNEI. Written as DNA, the CDR3 is TGTGCCAGCAGGAGCTGGGGTGAACATTCACCCCTCCACTTT. Its translation is CASRSWGEHSPLHF.

The V and J genes are TRBV7-9 and TRBJ1-1, with 9 bases matching TRBD1. This CDR3 is 18 amino acids long. Germline trimming cut 2 bases from V and 1 base from J; bases unmatched to any gene: 11. Germline V gene lookup returns CDR1 SEHNR and CDR2 FQNEAQ (reference sequence). CDR3 DNA sequence: TGTGCCAGCAGCTTAACCGGACAGGGGCGGACCAGGAACACTGAAGCTTTCTTT. Its protein is CASSLTGQGRTRNTEAFF.

V gene TRBV29-1 combines with J gene TRBJ1-1; D is undetermined. The V end lost 5 bases, the J end lost 2 bases, and 12 bases lay between the germline ends. This CDR3 is 13 amino acids long. Germline assignment: CDR1 SQVTM and CDR2 ANQGSEA. The chain's CDR3 is CSVREGVNTEAFF. CDR3 sequence (DNA): TGCAGCGTTCGGGAGGGCGTAAACACTGAAGCTTTCTTT.

Here the CDR3 reads CASSAGRDREKLFF. As DNA, the CDR3 is TGTGCCAGCTCTGCGGGGAGGGATAGAGAAAAACTGTTTTTT. This chain connects TRBV18 to TRBJ1-4, with D unresolved. Germline CDR1 and CDR2: KGHSH and LQKENI. The CDR3 contains 14 residues. The ends were cut back, 6 bases at V and 8 bases at J, with 16 bases in the middle.

The chain joins TRBV20-1 to TRBJ2-7, with D perhaps TRBD1 (6 bases). This CDR3 is 12 amino acids long. Per germline, CDR1 DFQATT and CDR2 SNEGSKA (reference sequence). V was cut by 1 base and J by 7 bases, with 11 bases left in between. The CDR3 protein is CSARGYREEQYF. CDR3 nucleotide sequence: TGCAGTGCTAGAGGGTACAGGGAAGAGCAGTACTTC.

V and J are TRBV24-1 and TRBJ2-3; perhaps TRBD2 as D (6 bases). Trimming left V 1 base short and J 2 bases short, with 9 bases between. Germline CDR1 KGHDR, CDR2 SFDVKD. There are 15 residues in the CDR3. DNA for the CDR3: TGTGCCACCAGTGATTTTCCGGGGGACACAGATACGCAGTATTTT. Translating it yields CATSDFPGDTDTQYF.

The chain uses TRBV5-1 and TRBJ2-4; unclear D gene. Near its end, the DNA agrees better with TRBJ2-7, so the J call may be wrong. The germline gives CDR1 SGHRS, CDR2 YFSETQ. This CDR3 is 12 amino acids long. CDR3 loop: CASSLVAAEQYF. The CDR3 region has the DNA TGCGCCAGCAGCTTGGTAGCCGCCGAGCAGTACTTC.

This clonotype was counted between two and nine times. The CDR3 loop reads CASSLAGPAGYTF. CDR3 coding DNA: TGTGCCAGCAGCTTAGCGGGGCCGGCGGGCTACACCTTC. The gene calls are TRBV7-9 and TRBJ1-2; D is perhaps TRBD1 (5 bases). Trimming removed 0 bases at V and 8 bases at J, with 10 bases between. The germline gives CDR1 SEHNR, CDR2 FQNEAQ (reference sequence). The CDR3 is 13 amino acids.

This clonotype appeared a few times. This chain connects TRBV20-1 to TRBJ2-7, with D unclear. The CDR3 consists of 16 residues. V lost 0 bases, J lost 0 bases, and 15 bases lay in between. CDR1 is DFQATT and CDR2 is SNEGSKA in the germline V gene (reference sequence). The CDR3 DNA reads TGCAGTGCTAGAGATCGAATGCTACCGAGCTCCTACGAGCAGTACTTC. Translation: CSARDRMLPSSYEQYF.